One sample yielded the 32 T cell receptor beta chains listed below, sequenced in a study of control samples from healthy donors and cancer patients. Data came from immunoSEQ multiplex PCR; TCRdb stores just in-frame clones and leaves some out. The table lists 130,000 or so clones, 94% of them singletons. Material: blood. The receptors originated from a man between 40 and 49 years old in good health.

V usage is TRBV9 and J usage is TRBJ1-1; tentatively, D is TRBD1 (6 bases). This CDR3 is built from 14 residues. The V gene's germline CDR1 is SGDLS and CDR2 YYNGEE. With 3 bases removed from V and 4 bases from J, the gap between germline ends came to 13 bases. This CDR3 reads CASSGLQGGTEAFF. The CDR3 DNA sequence: TGTGCCAGCAGCGGACTACAGGGCGGCACTGAAGCTTTCTTT.

CDR3 nucleotide sequence: TGTGCCAGCGGATCACTACACCGGGACAGGTTATTCGAGCAGTACTTC. This codes for CASGSLHRDRLFEQYF. V is TRBV7-9 and J is TRBJ2-7; 8 bases match TRBD1. This CDR3 comprises 16 residues. In germline, CDR1 is SEHNR, CDR2 FQNEAQ (reference sequence). The trim removed 8 bases at V and 6 bases at J, leaving 18 bases unmatched. The variable domain in full, completed from reference TRBV7-9 and TRBJ2-7, reads DTGVSQNPRHKITKRGQNVTFRCDPISEHNRLYWYRQTLGQGPEFLTYFQNEAQLEKSRLLSDRFSAERPKGSFSTLEIQRTEQGDSAMYLCASGSLHRDRLFEQYFGPGTRLTVT.

This clone came up once. A junction end diverges from the germline sequence, so it may reflect a read error. The rearrangement joins TRBV19 to TRBJ2-4; D might be TRBD2 (5 bases). The CDR3 runs to 16 residues. Germline lookup yields CDR1 LNHDA and CDR2 SQIVND (reference sequence). CDR3 DNA: TGTGCCAGCAGTATACGGGGTACCGGGGCCAAAAACATTCAGTACTTC. Amino acid sequence: CASSIRGTGAKNIQYF. The full variable domain, completed using reference TRBV19 and TRBJ2-4, is DGGITQSPKYLFRKEGQNVTLSCEQNLNHDAMYWYRQDPGQGLRLIYYSQIVNDFQKGDIAEGYSVSREKKESFPLTVTSAQKNPTAFYLCASSIRGTGAKNIQYFGAGTRLSVL.

The chain employs TRBV18 and TRBJ1-1, with D perhaps TRBD1 (5 bases). CDR1 is KGHSH, CDR2 LQKENI, per germline. V lost 6 bases, J lost 2 bases, and 10 bases lay in between. The CDR3 runs 13 residues. The CDR3 region has the DNA TGTGCCAGCTCCCCGGGGGGAAACACTGAAGCTTTCTTT. This translates into CASSPGGNTEAFF.

This rearrangement joins TRBV7-8 to TRBJ2-3, with 7 positions matching TRBD2. Germline trimming cut 1 base from V and 4 bases from J; bases unmatched to any gene: 8. The CDR3 runs 16 residues. The V gene's germline CDR1 is SGHVS and CDR2 FQNEAQ. Here the CDR3 DNA reads TGTGCCAGCAGCTTAGGGGACTACCCGGCGGCAGATACGCAGTATTTT. Translating it yields CASSLGDYPAADTQYF. Full variable domain (missing parts from reference TRBV7-8 and TRBJ2-3): GAGVSQSPRYKVAKRGQDVALRCDPISGHVSLFWYQQALGQGPEFLTYFQNEAQLDKSGLPSDRFFAERPEGSVSTLKIQRTQQEDSAVYLCASSLGDYPAADTQYFGPGTRLTVL.

The chain employs TRBV4-2 and TRBJ2-3, with no clear D. This CDR3 region has 14 residues. V was shortened by 0 bases and J by 2 bases, with 6 bases between the two germline ends. The V gene's germline CDR1 is LGHNA and CDR2 YNFKEQ. In DNA form, the CDR3 reads TGTGCCAGCAGCCAAGAACGAAACACAGATACGCAGTATTTT. This gives the protein CASSQERNTDTQYF.

Only a few counts were recorded for this clone. The chain has TRBV6-5 and TRBJ1-5, with D perhaps TRBD1 (6 bases). The germline gives CDR1 MNHEY, CDR2 SVGAGI. The CDR3 is 13 amino acids. V was pared by 7 bases and J by 4 bases, with 11 bases between. CDR3 sequence reads: CASNVRGNQPQHF. In DNA form, the CDR3 reads TGTGCCAGCAACGTAAGGGGGAATCAGCCCCAGCATTTT.

This sequence joins TRBV5-6 and TRBJ1-2; D not resolved. Germline CDR1 is SGHDT and CDR2 is YYEEEE. The length of the CDR3 is 11 residues. With 3 bases removed from V and 4 bases from J, the gap between germline ends came to 4 bases. The CDR3 DNA reads TGTGCCAGCAGCTCCTCCTATGGCTACACCTTC. As protein: CASSSSYGYTF.

The chain combines TRBV28 with TRBJ2-7; the D is unclear. The germline V gene has CDR1 MDHEN and CDR2 SYDVKM. With 0 bases removed from V and 4 bases from J, the gap between germline ends came to 13 bases. The CDR3 consists of 15 residues. The CDR3 protein is CASSLWADSQYEQYF. As DNA, the CDR3 is TGTGCCAGCAGTTTATGGGCAGACTCCCAATACGAGCAGTACTTC.

The rearrangement uses TRBV6-1 and TRBJ1-4, with D maybe TRBD1 (6 bases). This CDR3 is 15 amino acids long. Trimming took 0 bases from V and 4 from J, leaving 9 bases between them. CDR1 and CDR2 (germline): MNHNS, SASEGT. The CDR3 bases are TGTGCCAGCAGTGAAGCTCAGGGGAATAATGAAAAACTGTTTTTT. Translated, it gives CASSEAQGNNEKLFF.

This rearrangement joins TRBV19 to TRBJ1-5; D might be TRBD1 (6 bases). V dropped 10 bases and J dropped 4 bases, with 14 bases sitting between them. The length of the CDR3 is 13 residues. CDR1 LNHDA and CDR2 SQIVND come from the germline V gene (reference sequence). Here the CDR3 DNA reads TGTGCCACACAACAGGGAGCTAATCAGCCCCAGCATTTT. Translating it yields CATQQGANQPQHF.

V usage is TRBV6-2 or TRBV6-3 and J usage is TRBJ2-7, with 8 positions matching TRBD1. Germline loops: CDR1 MNHEY, CDR2 SVGEGT. With 5 bases clipped from V and 7 bases from J, the junction kept 7 bases outside the gene matches. CDR3 length: 13 residues. The CDR3 bases are TGTGCCAGCAGTAGGGGACAGGCTCGGGAGCAGTACTTC. It is translated as CASSRGQAREQYF.

This clone was recorded once. This chain connects TRBV15 to TRBJ2-7, with D maybe TRBD2 (5 bases). The ends were cut back, 5 bases at V and 0 bases at J, with 11 bases in the middle. CDR1 and CDR2 from the germline V gene are LNHNV and YYDKDF (reference sequence). The CDR3 consists of 14 residues. In nucleotides, the CDR3 is TGTGCCACCAGCGAGGGTAAGGGCTCCTACGAGCAGTACTTC. This sequence encodes CATSEGKGSYEQYF.

This clone appeared a single time. This rearrangement joins TRBV7-8 to TRBJ1-3; D gene ambiguous. The ends were cut back, 5 bases at V and 0 bases at J, with 11 bases in the middle. CDR3 length: 15 amino acids. Germline V CDR1 and CDR2: SGHVS, FQNEAQ. The CDR3 bases are TGTGCCAGCAGCCCGTACACGAGCTCTGGAAACACCATATATTTT. As protein: CASSPYTSSGNTIYF.

The chain employs TRBV2 and TRBJ1-1; TRBD1 is a possible D gene (6 bases). Trimming removed 4 bases from V and 9 bases from J, with 15 bases in between. The CDR3 is 13 residues long. Germline assignment: CDR1 SNHLY and CDR2 FYNNEI. As DNA, the CDR3 is TGTGCCAGCAGTGCCTGGGGACAAGTAAAAGCTTTCTTT. Translated: CASSAWGQVKAFF.

The V gene is TRBV27, the J gene TRBJ2-5; 7 bases align to TRBD1. Germline CDR1 reads MNHEY; CDR2 reads SMNVEV (reference sequence). With V trimmed by 4 bases and J by 5 bases, 7 bases remained unmatched. The CDR3 length is 14 residues. The CDR3 spells CASSSTGARETQYF. The CDR3 DNA follows: TGTGCCAGCAGTTCCACAGGGGCAAGGGAGACCCAGTACTTC.

The gene calls are TRBV7-2 and TRBJ1-3; D is possibly TRBD1 (5 bases). CDR3 length: 16 residues. Germline V gives CDR1 SGHTA, CDR2 FQGNSA. Trimming stripped 4 bases from V and 2 bases from J, with 15 bases between. DNA of the CDR3: TGTGCCAGCAGCTCTATCCCATCAGGGACTGGAAACACCATATATTTT. It translates to CASSSIPSGTGNTIYF.

The V and J genes are TRBV5-1 and TRBJ2-3; D gene unclear. Germline CDR1 is SGHRS and CDR2 is YFSETQ. V dropped 0 bases and J dropped 1 base, with 9 bases sitting between them. The CDR3 has 15 residues. In DNA form, the CDR3 reads TGCGCCAGCAGCTTGGTGTTCACCGGCACAGATACGCAGTATTTT. As protein: CASSLVFTGTDTQYF. The complete variable domain, with remaining parts taken from reference TRBV5-1 and TRBJ2-3, reads KAGVTQTPRYLIKTRGQQVTLSCSPISGHRSVSWYQQTPGQGLQFLFEYFSETQRNKGNFPGRFSGRQFSNSRSEMNVSTLELGDSALYLCASSLVFTGTDTQYFGPGTRLTVL.

This chain uses TRBV27 with TRBJ2-6; perhaps TRBD1 as D (6 bases). Trimming stripped 1 base from V and 2 bases from J, with 15 bases between. This CDR3 has 18 amino acids. The germline CDR1 and CDR2 sequences are MNHEY and SMNVEV (reference sequence). The CDR3 protein is CASSLFHQDSPGANVLTF. CDR3 bases: TGTGCCAGCAGTTTATTCCATCAGGACAGCCCTGGGGCCAACGTCCTGACTTTC.

This clone was counted a single time. The chain combines TRBV2 with TRBJ1-2; 7 bases agree with TRBD1. Trimming took 6 bases from V and 2 from J; bases not matched to a gene: 15. Per the germline V gene, CDR1 is SNHLY and CDR2 is FYNNEI. This CDR3 is built from 17 residues. The CDR3 nucleotides read TGTGCCAGCAGCCATAAGACAGGGAGCGGACAAAACTATGGCTACACCTTC. This gives the protein CASSHKTGSGQNYGYTF.

The V and J genes are TRBV12-3 or TRBV12-4 and TRBJ1-2; D gene unclear. The CDR3 sequence is 12 residues long. Trimming removed 6 bases from V and 6 bases from J, with 11 bases in between. The CDR3 coding sequence is TGTGCCAGCAGCCTAGGGTCTCATGGCTACACCTTC. Its protein product is CASSLGSHGYTF.

This clone was seen a single time. The gene calls are TRBV9 and TRBJ1-2; possibly TRBD1 for D (5 bases). This CDR3 comprises 12 residues. Germline CDR1 and CDR2: SGDLS and YYNGEE. The germline V and J ends were trimmed by 3 bases and 6 bases, with 9 bases remaining between them. The CDR3 DNA reads as TGTGCCAGCAGCGAGGGGAACAATGGCTACACCTTC. Amino acids: CASSEGNNGYTF.

The rearrangement joins TRBV20-1 to TRBJ2-7, with D unclear. Germline values: CDR1 DFQATT, CDR2 SNEGSKA (reference sequence). V was clipped by 3 bases and J by 0 bases, with 6 bases between them. CDR3 length: 12 amino acids. CDR3 amino acids: CSASHHSYEQYF. In DNA form, the CDR3 reads TGCAGTGCTAGTCACCACTCCTACGAGCAGTACTTC.

This clone was recorded only once. This chain connects TRBV5-4 to TRBJ2-3, with TRBD1 matching over 9 bases. Trimming took 0 bases from V and 0 from J; bases not matched to a gene: 8. There are 18 residues in the CDR3. CDR1 is SGHNT and CDR2 is YYREEE in the germline V gene (reference sequence). For the CDR3, the DNA is TGTGCCAGCAGCTTGGGGGGGACAGGGAGACTAAGCACAGATACGCAGTATTTT. Protein: CASSLGGTGRLSTDTQYF.

This clone was detected only once. The chain carries TRBV28 and TRBJ1-1; no clear D. Trimming took 7 bases from V and 8 from J, leaving 17 bases between them. Germline CDR1 is MDHEN and CDR2 is SYDVKM. This CDR3 is built from 13 residues. This CDR3 is CASTLLGNREAFF. CDR3 nucleotides: TGTGCCAGCACCCTCCTGGGGAATAGAGAAGCTTTCTTT.

J is TRBJ2-2 and V is TRBV9; TRBD1 is a possible D gene (6 bases). The V end was cut by 0 bases, the J end by 7 bases, with 10 bases between. This CDR3 comprises 14 residues. The germline V gene has CDR1 SGDLS and CDR2 YYNGEE. CDR3: CASSVAGGGGELFF. Here the CDR3 DNA reads TGTGCCAGCAGCGTAGCTGGGGGCGGCGGGGAGCTGTTTTTT. Full variable domain (missing parts from reference TRBV9 and TRBJ2-2): DSGVTQTPKHLITATGQRVTLRCSPRSGDLSVYWYQQSLDQGLQFLIQYYNGEERAKGNILERFSAQQFPDLHSELNLSSLELGDSALYFCASSVAGGGGELFFGEGSRLTVL.

The chain has TRBV9 and TRBJ2-7; unclear D gene. CDR1 and CDR2 (germline): SGDLS, YYNGEE. This CDR3 spans 14 amino acids. Trimming removed 0 bases from V and 1 base from J, with 8 bases in between. CDR3 coding DNA: TGTGCCAGCAGCGTAGAGGGCCTATCCTACGAGCAGTACTTC. Protein sequence: CASSVEGLSYEQYF.

This clone was picked up one time. V gene TRBV10-3 combines with J gene TRBJ2-7, with 7 bases that match TRBD1. Germline V gene sequence: CDR1 ENHRY, CDR2 SYGVKD. This CDR3 has 12 residues. V shed 6 bases, J shed 5 bases, and the junction held 4 bases outside the gene matches. The CDR3 spells CAIRGQLNEQYF. Written as DNA, the CDR3 is TGTGCCATCAGGGGACAGCTAAACGAGCAGTACTTC.

The rearrangement uses TRBV27 and TRBJ2-1; maybe TRBD1 (5 bases). The CDR3 extends over 15 amino acids. V gave up 3 bases and J gave up 1 base, with 10 bases separating them. Per germline, CDR1 MNHEY and CDR2 SMNVEV (reference sequence). The CDR3 DNA sequence: TGTGCCAGCAGTTTGTTTAGGGGTTCCTACAATGAGCAGTTCTTC. Translated: CASSLFRGSYNEQFF.

The genes are TRBV12-3 or TRBV12-4 and TRBJ1-3, with D unresolved. V was shortened by 9 bases and J by 4 bases, with 10 bases between the two germline ends. This CDR3 is built from 12 residues. CDR3 sequence reads: CASRAYGNTIYF. CDR3 DNA: TGTGCCAGTAGGGCTTACGGAAACACCATATATTTT.

The chain combines TRBV16 with TRBJ1-2; 8 nucleotides agree with TRBD1. V lost 0 bases and J lost 4; bases outside the gene matches: 7. This CDR3 is built from 16 residues. Germline V CDR1 and CDR2: KGHSY, FQNENV. The CDR3 region has the DNA TGTGCCAGCAGCCAATCGTCGTCAGGGGGCACCTATGGCTACACCTTC. Amino acid sequence: CASSQSSSGGTYGYTF.

The gene calls are TRBV6-6 and TRBJ2-7, with 9 positions matching TRBD1. Trimming removed 7 bases from V and 2 bases from J; junction bases left unmatched: 6. The CDR3 is 14 amino acids. CDR1 is MNHNY and CDR2 is SVGAGI in the germline V gene (reference sequence). CDR3 in amino acids: CASNGQGFAYEQYF. For the CDR3, the DNA is TGTGCCAGCAACGGACAGGGGTTCGCCTACGAGCAGTACTTC.